This is a list of T cell receptor beta chains from one sample in a study of CD8 T cells in Susac syndrome. MiXCR, run by TCRdb on the immunoSEQ multiplex PCR reads, gives a single entry per CDR3 protein. This repertoire shows 110,000 or so distinct CDR3 sequences, 85% to 95% found once; its top ten account for about 0.096%. The specimen sequenced was CD4+ T cells from PBMCs. The receptor set was obtained from a human donor with multiple sclerosis. Each CDR3 is given with its conserved first and last residue. Fields, in order: clone size, J gene, D gene, V gene, CDR3 protein, CDR3 DNA. A D gene is named only where the DNA matches it firmly. Clone size is shown for a subset of rows, as once, few, many or a class of expanded clone.

clone size: NA; J gene: TRBJ2-7; D gene: NA; V gene: TRBV12-3/TRBV12-4; CDR3 protein: CASSLWAYEQYF; CDR3 DNA: TGTGCCAGCAGTTTATGGGCCTACGAGCAGTACTTC
clone size: NA; J gene: TRBJ2-5; D gene: TRBD2; V gene: TRBV7-9; CDR3 protein: CASSLASGDETQYF; CDR3 DNA: TGTGCCAGCAGCTTAGCTAGCGGGGATGAGACCCAGTACTTC
clone size: once; J gene: TRBJ2-7; D gene: NA; V gene: TRBV11-2; CDR3 protein: CAAAEANTYEQYF; CDR3 DNA: TGTGCCGCTGCCGAGGCCAATACCTACGAGCAGTACTTC
clone size: NA; J gene: TRBJ2-3; D gene: NA; V gene: TRBV5-6; CDR3 protein: CASSFMDYRAATDTQYF; CDR3 DNA: TGTGCCAGCAGCTTTATGGATTATCGGGCAGCCACAGATACGCAGTATTTT
clone size: NA; J gene: TRBJ2-3; D gene: TRBD2; V gene: TRBV5-6; CDR3 protein: CASSSGLAVPTDTQYF; CDR3 DNA: TGTGCCAGCAGCTCGGGACTAGCGGTCCCAACAGATACGCAGTATTTT
clone size: NA; J gene: TRBJ1-2; D gene: NA; V gene: TRBV28; CDR3 protein: CASSLSRGAGYTF; CDR3 DNA: TGTGCCAGCAGTTTATCTAGGGGGGCTGGCTACACCTTC
clone size: NA; J gene: TRBJ1-3; D gene: NA; V gene: TRBV2; CDR3 protein: CATRPQARNTIYF; CDR3 DNA: TGTGCCACCCGCCCCCAGGCGAGAAACACCATATATTTT
clone size: NA; J gene: TRBJ2-1; D gene: NA; V gene: TRBV9; CDR3 protein: CASSVVDRGHEQFF; CDR3 DNA: TGTGCCAGCAGCGTAGTGGATAGGGGCCATGAGCAGTTCTTC
clone size: NA; J gene: TRBJ2-2; D gene: NA; V gene: TRBV19; CDR3 protein: CASSILLANTGELFF; CDR3 DNA: TGTGCCAGTAGTATCTTGCTCGCGAACACCGGGGAGCTGTTTTTT
clone size: NA; J gene: TRBJ2-2; D gene: NA; V gene: TRBV5-1; CDR3 protein: CASSPDPGATGELFF; CDR3 DNA: TGCGCCAGCAGCCCGGACCCCGGGGCCACCGGGGAGCTGTTTTTT
clone size: NA; J gene: TRBJ2-2; D gene: NA; V gene: TRBV9; CDR3 protein: CASSADRNTGELFF; CDR3 DNA: TGTGCCAGCAGCGCTGACAGAAACACCGGGGAGCTGTTTTTT
clone size: NA; J gene: TRBJ2-7; D gene: NA; V gene: TRBV4-1; CDR3 protein: CASSQGRGSGSLNYEQYF; CDR3 DNA: TGCGCCAGCAGCCAAGGTAGAGGTTCAGGGTCTTTAAACTACGAGCAGTACTTC
clone size: NA; J gene: TRBJ1-5; D gene: TRBD1; V gene: TRBV18; CDR3 protein: CASSRDREGQPQHF; CDR3 DNA: TGTGCCAGCTCACGAGACAGGGAAGGGCAGCCCCAGCATTTT
clone size: NA; J gene: TRBJ2-7; D gene: NA; V gene: TRBV28; CDR3 protein: CASSSRDGAVREQYF; CDR3 DNA: TGTGCCAGCAGTTCTCGGGACGGTGCGGTGAGAGAGCAGTACTTC
clone size: NA; J gene: TRBJ2-5; D gene: NA; V gene: TRBV5-1; CDR3 protein: CASSPGPAKETQYF; CDR3 DNA: TGCGCCAGCAGCCCAGGACCAGCTAAAGAGACCCAGTACTTC
clone size: NA; J gene: TRBJ2-5; D gene: NA; V gene: TRBV11-1; CDR3 protein: CASSLDPIKRETQYF; CDR3 DNA: TGTGCCAGCAGCTTAGACCCAATTAAGAGGGAGACCCAGTACTTC
clone size: NA; J gene: TRBJ1-1; D gene: NA; V gene: TRBV12-3/TRBV12-4; CDR3 protein: CASSFVTSGTEAFF; CDR3 DNA: TGTGCCAGCAGTTTCGTGACCTCGGGGACTGAAGCTTTCTTT
clone size: NA; J gene: TRBJ2-4; D gene: TRBD1; V gene: TRBV2; CDR3 protein: CASSVTGGDGNIQYF; CDR3 DNA: TGTGCCAGCAGTGTGACAGGGGGCGATGGAAACATTCAGTACTTC
clone size: NA; J gene: TRBJ2-1; D gene: TRBD1; V gene: TRBV12-3/TRBV12-4; CDR3 protein: CASSLRTGGYNEQFF; CDR3 DNA: TGTGCCAGCAGTTTAAGGACAGGGGGTTACAATGAGCAGTTCTTC
clone size: once; J gene: TRBJ2-7; D gene: TRBD1; V gene: TRBV7-9; CDR3 protein: CASSPWTGGRNEQYF; CDR3 DNA: TGTGCCAGCAGCCCGTGGACAGGGGGACGGAACGAGCAGTACTTC
clone size: NA; J gene: TRBJ1-2; D gene: NA; V gene: TRBV2; CDR3 protein: CASSEVVSYYGYTF; CDR3 DNA: TGTGCCAGCAGTGAAGTCGTGAGTTACTATGGCTACACCTTC
clone size: NA; J gene: TRBJ2-7; D gene: NA; V gene: TRBV12-3/TRBV12-4; CDR3 protein: CASTLVGASSYEQYF; CDR3 DNA: TGTGCCAGCACTTTAGTCGGGGCGAGCTCCTACGAGCAGTACTTC
clone size: NA; J gene: TRBJ2-1; D gene: NA; V gene: TRBV29-1; CDR3 protein: CSAERGRSYNEQFF; CDR3 DNA: TGCAGCGCTGAACGGGGGAGGTCCTACAATGAGCAGTTCTTC
clone size: NA; J gene: TRBJ2-1; D gene: NA; V gene: TRBV4-1; CDR3 protein: CASSQVVTPHNEQFF; CDR3 DNA: TGCGCCAGCAGCCAAGTCGTCACTCCCCACAATGAGCAGTTCTTC
clone size: NA; J gene: TRBJ2-5; D gene: TRBD1; V gene: TRBV29-1; CDR3 protein: CSAQGIGQETQYF; CDR3 DNA: TGCAGCGCACAGGGGATTGGCCAAGAGACCCAGTACTTC
clone size: NA; J gene: TRBJ2-7; D gene: NA; V gene: TRBV29-1; CDR3 protein: CSVEVRAGVYEQYF; CDR3 DNA: TGCAGCGTTGAAGTTAGGGCAGGGGTCTACGAGCAGTACTTC
clone size: NA; J gene: TRBJ2-5; D gene: NA; V gene: TRBV6-5; CDR3 protein: CASRDRGLPKGTQYF; CDR3 DNA: TGTGCCAGCAGAGACCGGGGACTCCCTAAGGGGACCCAGTACTTC
clone size: NA; J gene: TRBJ2-7; D gene: NA; V gene: TRBV2; CDR3 protein: CASSQSGSFYEQYF; CDR3 DNA: TGTGCCAGCAGCCAGTCAGGGTCCTTCTACGAGCAGTACTTC
clone size: NA; J gene: TRBJ2-3; D gene: TRBD2; V gene: TRBV24-1; CDR3 protein: CATSDPKLAGGSDTQYF; CDR3 DNA: TGTGCCACCAGTGATCCAAAGCTAGCGGGGGGATCAGATACGCAGTATTTT
clone size: once; J gene: TRBJ1-4; D gene: TRBD1; V gene: TRBV10-3; CDR3 protein: CASGTGEGEKLFF; CDR3 DNA: TGTGCCAGCGGGACAGGGGAAGGAGAAAAACTGTTTTTT
clone size: NA; J gene: TRBJ2-3; D gene: NA; V gene: TRBV29-1; CDR3 protein: CSVEDLQGAFTDTQYF; CDR3 DNA: TGCAGCGTTGAAGATCTCCAGGGTGCTTTTACAGATACGCAGTATTTT
clone size: NA; J gene: TRBJ2-5; D gene: NA; V gene: TRBV5-1; CDR3 protein: CASSAGEFQETQYF; CDR3 DNA: TGCGCCAGCAGCGCAGGGGAGTTCCAAGAGACCCAGTACTTC
clone size: NA; J gene: TRBJ1-2; D gene: NA; V gene: TRBV5-4; CDR3 protein: CASSLGGGPGYTF; CDR3 DNA: TGTGCCAGCAGCTTGGGGGGCGGTCCCGGCTACACCTTC
clone size: NA; J gene: TRBJ1-6; D gene: NA; V gene: TRBV19; CDR3 protein: CASSPGRSNSPLHF; CDR3 DNA: TGTGCCAGTAGCCCGGGACGGTCTAATTCACCCCTCCACTTT
clone size: NA; J gene: TRBJ1-6; D gene: NA; V gene: TRBV11-2; CDR3 protein: CASSLTGTPNSPLHF; CDR3 DNA: TGTGCCAGCAGCCTCACCGGGACTCCTAATTCACCCCTCCACTTT
clone size: NA; J gene: TRBJ2-3; D gene: NA; V gene: TRBV6-6; CDR3 protein: CASSYPPDTQYF; CDR3 DNA: TGTGCCAGCAGTTACCCCCCGGATACGCAGTATTTT
clone size: once; J gene: TRBJ2-7; D gene: NA; V gene: TRBV29-1; CDR3 protein: CSAGEGNHEQYF; CDR3 DNA: TGCAGCGCCGGGGAAGGGAACCACGAGCAGTACTTC
clone size: NA; J gene: TRBJ1-2; D gene: NA; V gene: TRBV5-4; CDR3 protein: CASSLEQTIYGYTF; CDR3 DNA: TGTGCCAGCAGCTTAGAACAGACCATCTATGGCTACACCTTC
clone size: NA; J gene: TRBJ2-5; D gene: NA; V gene: TRBV18; CDR3 protein: CASSPISNRETQYF; CDR3 DNA: TGTGCCAGCTCACCAATATCTAACCGGGAGACCCAGTACTTC
clone size: NA; J gene: TRBJ2-7; D gene: TRBD2; V gene: TRBV30; CDR3 protein: CAWRLAGAYEQYF; CDR3 DNA: TGTGCCTGGAGGCTAGCGGGGGCCTACGAGCAGTACTTC
clone size: NA; J gene: TRBJ1-1; D gene: NA; V gene: TRBV12-5; CDR3 protein: CASGTRPTEAFF; CDR3 DNA: TGTGCTAGTGGCACCAGACCTACTGAAGCTTTCTTT